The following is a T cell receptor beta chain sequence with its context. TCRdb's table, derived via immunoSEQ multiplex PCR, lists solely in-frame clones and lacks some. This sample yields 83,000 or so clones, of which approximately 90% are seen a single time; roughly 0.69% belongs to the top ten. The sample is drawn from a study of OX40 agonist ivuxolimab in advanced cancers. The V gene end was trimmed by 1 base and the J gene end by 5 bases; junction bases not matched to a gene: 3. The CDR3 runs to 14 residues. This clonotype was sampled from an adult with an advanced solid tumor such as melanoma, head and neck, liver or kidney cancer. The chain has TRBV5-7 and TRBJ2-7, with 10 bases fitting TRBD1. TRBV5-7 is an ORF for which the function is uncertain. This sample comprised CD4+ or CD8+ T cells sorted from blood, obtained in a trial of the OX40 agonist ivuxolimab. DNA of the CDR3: TGTGCCAGCAGCTTGCCGGGACAGGGGAACGAGCAGTACTTC. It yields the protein CASSLPGQGNEQYF.